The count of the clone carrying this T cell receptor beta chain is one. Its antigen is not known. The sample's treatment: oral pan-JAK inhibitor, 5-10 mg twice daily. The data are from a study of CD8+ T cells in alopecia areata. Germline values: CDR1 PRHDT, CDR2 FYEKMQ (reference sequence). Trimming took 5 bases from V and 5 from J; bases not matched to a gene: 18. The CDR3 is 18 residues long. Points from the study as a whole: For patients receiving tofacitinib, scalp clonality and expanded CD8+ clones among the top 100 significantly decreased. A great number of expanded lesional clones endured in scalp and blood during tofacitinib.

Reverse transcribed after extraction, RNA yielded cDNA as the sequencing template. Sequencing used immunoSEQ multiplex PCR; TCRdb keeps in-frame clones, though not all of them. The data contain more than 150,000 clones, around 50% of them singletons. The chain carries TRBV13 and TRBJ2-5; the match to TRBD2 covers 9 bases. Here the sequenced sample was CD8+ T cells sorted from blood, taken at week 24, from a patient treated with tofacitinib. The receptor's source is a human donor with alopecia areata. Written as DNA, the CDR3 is TGTGCCAGCAGCCCCCGCGGCGGGGCTAGCGGGGATCGGGAGACCCAGTACTTC. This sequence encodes CASSPRGGASGDRETQYF.